This TCR beta chain was identified in a study of cytomegalovirus exposure and HLA in healthy donors (dated by TCRdb to 2016 to 2017). A note on the overall study: According to an earlier analysis of several hundred of the donors, about 180 million T cells yielded over 100 million unique TCR beta sequences and approximately 300 Gb of sequence data. Approximately 310 gigabases of sequencing data and 70 million to 85 million unique TCR sequences were included in an early release covering over 600 HLA-typed donors. Among the roughly 400 genotyped donors, approximately 76% belonged to the genetic ancestry cluster associated with self-reported Caucasian donors. The study was designed to test whether signatures of past pathogen exposure could be identified by cataloging public T cell receptors. The study used immunosequencing to profile the T cell repertoires of several hundred subjects and linked those repertoires to cytomegalovirus serostatus. Along with the approximately 700-subject first cohort, a separate validation cohort of over a hundred different subjects was used. High-throughput TCR immunosequencing, statistical association of individual TCRs with disease status, and machine learning were combined to predict cytomegalovirus infection status. A later analysis re-analyzed previously published TCR beta repertoires from 600 to 850 donors and added high-resolution HLA genotyping to study TCR occurrence patterns. In the later analysis, no new phenotypic data were used to find candidate immune exposures; instead, reliance was placed on TCR beta sequences and their occurrence across donors. An earlier analysis of 587 of the donors used high-throughput TCR beta sequencing to judge whether each TCR beta V gene segment behaved as functional or pseudogenic. Donor age, sex, ethnicity and CMV serostatus were collected together with the repertoire data. A later genetic analysis used genome-wide SNP genotypes for about 60% of the roughly 700 donors, treating that subset as a discovery cohort. All discovery cohort repertoires had been generated using a single sequencing platform. Class I and class II HLA loci were covered by the typing at four-digit resolution. Typing coverage varied by locus: about 620-630 donors for A, B, C, DRB1 and DQB1; 522 for DQA1; around 570 for DPA1; roughly 450 for DPB1. Because of strong linkage in the cohort, roughly five DR-DQ haplotypes were treated as single units for association and clustering. Among around 400 genotyped donors of the cohort, an average of about 240,000 unique TCR beta nucleotide sequences were sequenced per donor, roughly a sixth of them non-productive.

The cohort comprised approximately 700 healthy bone marrow donors. At the time of sampling, all cohort members were nominally healthy, though unrecorded immune exposures were likely present. The donor tested CMV seropositive and was one of the 289 seropositive cohort members. Each donor provided a peripheral blood sample, and peripheral blood mononuclear cells were used for TCR beta sequencing. The Qiagen DNeasy Blood Extraction Kit was used to extract genomic DNA from the blood cell samples. From the cysteine up to the phenylalanine, the CDR3 has a length of 16 residues. Only the CDR3 part of the read is kept: 48 bases, read in frame from the first base. Cut back by 0 bases and 4 bases, the V and J ends lie 12 bases apart. The germline V gene specifies SGHTA as CDR1 and FQGNSA as CDR2. Receptor libraries were prepared by the immunoSEQ multiplex PCR assay. For the multiplex PCR, a mixture combining 60 forward primers for TCR Vbeta segments and 13 reverse primers for TCR Jbeta segments was used. A multiplex PCR assay on genomic DNA amplified the CDR3 region of rearranged TCR beta genes. The amplified TCR beta libraries were sequenced on the Illumina HiSeq System as 87-base-pair reads. The original methods were these. A later analysis counted about 80 million unique TCR beta chains across the roughly 700 repertoires, and 10 million to 11 million of these chains were shared by at least two donors. To remove PCR and sequencing errors, raw reads were error-corrected and collapsed into unique sequences using a nearest-neighbor algorithm that merged closely related sequences. CDR3 sequences were aligned to IMGT reference sequences to assign V, D and J gene segments. For a sequence to be retained, at least a six-nucleotide match to both a V gene segment and a J gene segment was required. Rearrangements were classified as productive when the CDR3 lacked stop codons and remained in frame with V and J, and all other rearrangements were classified as non-productive. Following IMGT convention, CDR3 was defined as the stretch from the second conserved V-encoded cysteine up to the conserved J-encoded phenylalanine. In an earlier analysis of more than 550 of the donors, sequences lacking an unambiguous match to a single V gene segment were excluded. In an earlier analysis of a few hundred of the donors, a V segment was called functional when productive rearrangements were above 56.7%, and segregating when the standard deviation between donors exceeded 5%. To diagnose cytomegalovirus status from the catalog of TCR beta chain sequences, a statistical classification framework was built. A later analysis assigned V and J genes by comparing TCR nucleotide sequences with IMGT/GENE-DB human TR gene sequences. The TCRdist pipeline was used in a later analysis to assign CDR3 sequences and most-parsimonious VDJ recombination scenarios. In a later analysis, each TCR beta chain was defined by its CDR3 amino acid sequence together with its V-gene family, and reads lacking a unique V-gene family were excluded. As a way to deal with suspected cross-contamination and a sequencing artifact, a later analysis dropped approximately 590 nucleotide sequences that were highly shared and had low generation probability. In a later analysis, a clonal expansion index was calculated for each public chain from normalized within-repertoire ranks of inferred template counts. In a later analysis, generation probabilities were computed with a VDJ recombination model fitted to out-of-frame rearrangements, and the resulting probabilities were checked against IGoR. In a later analysis, hypergeometric tests were used to score TCR-TCR, TCR-HLA and TCR-CMV co-occurrence, with a repertoire-size bias correction applied to TCR pairs. A later analysis estimated false discovery rates by permuting HLA or CMV assignments 20 times. In a later analysis, co-occurring TCRs were grouped using DBSCAN, with TCRdist sequence similarity added in when clustering inside HLA-allele-positive subsets. For co-occurrence clustering, repertoires with fewer than 30,000 or more than 120,000 public chains were excluded, along with 5 or 6 repertoires with anomalous nucleotide sharing. TCRdb took this table from immuneACCESS and kept in-frame rearrangements with V and J called. Such tables lack part of the clones; where checked against another copy, unresolved V genes explain under half of the gap, and the rest is unexplained. The V and J calls and clone size are taken from that table; D and trimming were inferred from the DNA. The sample yields some 130,000 clones; less than 85% were counted once. The ten largest clones capture about 2% of the sample.

With regard to this clone: No antigen is known for it. Base qualities are not at hand, and no much larger clone is one base apart.

Study-wide findings and limitations: In a later analysis, most CMV-associated TCR beta chains were found to appear HLA-restricted, with HLA associations seemingly driven largely by CMV exposure. The earlier analysis of almost 600 of the donors excluded around 17 rarely observed V segments, including chromosome 9 orphons, because counts were too low. Because HLA typing was unavailable for some donors at each locus, only the typed subset was used in association tests. An association between a missense DCLRE1C variant and V-gene and J-gene trimming of TCR beta chains was found in a later genetic analysis and replicated in an independent cohort. While some public TCRs were present in many individuals, most TCR sequences turned up only very rarely across donors. Sequencing depth was assumed to be roughly uniform across donors in the presence/absence analyses, though that assumption may not hold. Some IMGT-functional V segments, including TRBV6-2 and TRBV6-3, could not be told apart with the 87-base-pair reads, so those segments were excluded. The cohort was sequenced for TCR beta chains only, and without alpha or paired-chain data the features that could be detected were limited. A later analysis found that HLA-associated TCR beta chains were more clonally expanded and had lower generation probabilities than equally common non-associated chains. In a later analysis, TCR association rates were found to vary across HLA loci, with the most associated TCRs seen for DRB1 alleles and the fewest for HLA-C alleles. Correlated functional status among segregating V segments might be attributable to linkage disequilibrium, but an unknown experimental factor could not be ruled out. According to the authors, the approach could potentially be generalized to other disease states and immunological phenotypes. Specific HLA alleles were associated with over 15,000 TCR beta sequences at a false discovery rate of 0.05 in a later analysis. When HLA alleles, especially DR and DQ, strongly co-occurred, attributing TCR associations to individual alleles was difficult. The classifier was reported to diagnose cytomegalovirus status with high specificity and sensitivity in both the original cohort and the validation cohort. In an earlier analysis of more than 450 of the donors, most TCR beta V segments were observed in productive rearrangements about 90% or about 30% of the time, broadly matching IMGT annotations. The only immune exposure information available for the cohort was CMV serostatus. A further reported finding was that TCR beta sequences accurately predicted the HLA-A and HLA-B alleles for most subjects in the first cohort. A later analysis reported that several top co-occurrence clusters appeared linked to parvovirus B19, influenza, CMV and Epstein-Barr virus. A few of the identified cytomegalovirus-associated TCR beta chains were confirmed in vitro to be specific for cytomegalovirus antigens. A group of highly shared sequence variants was considered likely to be a technical artifact of the sequencing pipeline. A later genetic analysis reported fewer N-insertions in productive TCRs among donors in an Asian-associated ancestry cluster than the approximately 700-donor mean. A total of roughly 160 TCR beta chains were listed by the study as associated with cytomegalovirus.

Material for sequencing was PBMCs. The TCR was taken from an older woman in good health and CMV-seropositive. This chain joins TRBV7-2 to TRBJ2-2; tentative D gene TRBD1, with 5 bases matching. The DNA sequence is given as TGTGCCAGCAGCTTAGCTTTCCCAGGGTCCACCGGGGAGCTGTTTTTT. Its translation reads: CASSLAFPGSTGELFF.